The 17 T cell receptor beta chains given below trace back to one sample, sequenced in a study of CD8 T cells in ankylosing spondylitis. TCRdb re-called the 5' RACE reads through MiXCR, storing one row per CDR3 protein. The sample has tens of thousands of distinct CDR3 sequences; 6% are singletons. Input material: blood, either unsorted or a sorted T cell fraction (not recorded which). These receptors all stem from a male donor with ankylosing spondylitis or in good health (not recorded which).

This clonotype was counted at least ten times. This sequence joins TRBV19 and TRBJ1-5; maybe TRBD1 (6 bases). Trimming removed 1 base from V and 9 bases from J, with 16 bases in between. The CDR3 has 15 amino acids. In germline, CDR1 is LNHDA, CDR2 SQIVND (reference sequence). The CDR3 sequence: CASSIGINRAPPQHF. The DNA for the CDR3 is TGTGCCAGTAGTATAGGTATAAACAGGGCCCCGCCCCAGCATTTT. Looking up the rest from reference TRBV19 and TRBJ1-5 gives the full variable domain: DGGITQSPKYLFRKEGQNVTLSCEQNLNHDAMYWYRQDPGQGLRLIYYSQIVNDFQKGDIAEGYSVSREKKESFPLTVTSAQKNPTAFYLCASSIGINRAPPQHFGDGTRLSIL.

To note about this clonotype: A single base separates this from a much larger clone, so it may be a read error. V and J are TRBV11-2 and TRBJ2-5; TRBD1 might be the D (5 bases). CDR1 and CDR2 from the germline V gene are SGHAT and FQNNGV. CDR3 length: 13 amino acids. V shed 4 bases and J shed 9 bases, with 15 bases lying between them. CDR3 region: CASSSRDELAQYF. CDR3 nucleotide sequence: TGTGCCAGCAGCTCCAGGGATGAATTGGCCCAGTACTTC. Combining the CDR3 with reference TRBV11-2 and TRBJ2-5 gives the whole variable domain EAGVAQSPRYKIIEKRQSVAFWCNPISGHATLYWYQQILGQGPKLLIQFQNNGVVDDSQLPKDRFSAERLKGVDSTLKIQPAKLEDSAVYLCASSSRDELAQYFGPGTRLLVL.

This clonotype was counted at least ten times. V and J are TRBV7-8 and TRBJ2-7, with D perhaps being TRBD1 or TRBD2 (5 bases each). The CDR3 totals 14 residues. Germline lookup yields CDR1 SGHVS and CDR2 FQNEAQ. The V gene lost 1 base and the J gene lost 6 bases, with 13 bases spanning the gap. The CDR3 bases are TGTGCCAGCAGCTTAGGAGGGGACGTAATCGAGCAGTACTTC. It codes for CASSLGGDVIEQYF.

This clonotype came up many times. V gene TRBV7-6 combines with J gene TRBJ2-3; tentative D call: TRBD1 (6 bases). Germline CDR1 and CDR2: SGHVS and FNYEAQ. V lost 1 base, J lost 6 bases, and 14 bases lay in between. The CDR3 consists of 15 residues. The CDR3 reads CASSLEGYQGDTQYF. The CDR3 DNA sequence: TGTGCCAGCAGCTTAGAAGGCTACCAGGGGGATACGCAGTATTTT. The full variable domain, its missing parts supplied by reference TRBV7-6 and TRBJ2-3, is GAGVSQSPRYKVTKRGQDVALRCDPISGHVSLYWYRQALGQGPEFLTYFNYEAQQDKSGLPNDRFSAERPEGSISTLTIQRTEQRDSAMYRCASSLEGYQGDTQYFGPGTRLTVL.

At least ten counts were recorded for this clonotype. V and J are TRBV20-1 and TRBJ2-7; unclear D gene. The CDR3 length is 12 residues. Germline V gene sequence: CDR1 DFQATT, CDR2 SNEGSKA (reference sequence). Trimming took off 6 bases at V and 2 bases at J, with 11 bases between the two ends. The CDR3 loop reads CSASALAYEQYF. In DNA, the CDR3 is TGCAGTGCCTCGGCACTGGCCTACGAGCAGTACTTC.

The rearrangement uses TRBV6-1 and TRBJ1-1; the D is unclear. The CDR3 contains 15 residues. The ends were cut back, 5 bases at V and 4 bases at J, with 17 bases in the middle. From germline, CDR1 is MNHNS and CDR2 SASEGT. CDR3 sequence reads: CASSPLEGLTTEAFF. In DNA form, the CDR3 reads TGTGCCAGCAGTCCGTTAGAGGGTTTGACCACTGAAGCTTTCTTT.

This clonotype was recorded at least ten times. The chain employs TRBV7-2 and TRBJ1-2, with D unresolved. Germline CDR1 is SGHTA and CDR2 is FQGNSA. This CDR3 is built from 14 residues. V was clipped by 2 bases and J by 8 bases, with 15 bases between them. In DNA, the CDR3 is TGTGCCAGCAGCTTAAGTGGAGGACCCGGAGGCTACACCTTC. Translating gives CASSLSGGPGGYTF.

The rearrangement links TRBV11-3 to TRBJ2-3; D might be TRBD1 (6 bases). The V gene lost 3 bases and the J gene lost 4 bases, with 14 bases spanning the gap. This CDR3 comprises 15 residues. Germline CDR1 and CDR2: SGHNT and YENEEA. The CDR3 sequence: CASSLGRGKADTQYF. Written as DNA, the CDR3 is TGTGCCAGCAGCTTGGGCAGGGGAAAGGCAGATACGCAGTATTTT.

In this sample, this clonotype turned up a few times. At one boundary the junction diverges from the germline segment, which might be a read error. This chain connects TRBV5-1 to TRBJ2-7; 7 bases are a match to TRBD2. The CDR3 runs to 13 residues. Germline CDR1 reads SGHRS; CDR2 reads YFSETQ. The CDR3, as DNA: TGCGCCGGCAGCTTCGCGGGAGTAGGGGAGCAGTACTTC. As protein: CAGSFAGVGEQYF.

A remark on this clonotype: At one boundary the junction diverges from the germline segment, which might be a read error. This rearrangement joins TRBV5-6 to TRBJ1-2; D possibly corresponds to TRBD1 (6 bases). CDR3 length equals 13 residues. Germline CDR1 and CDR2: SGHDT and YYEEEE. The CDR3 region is CASSLTGNYDYTF. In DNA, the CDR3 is TGTGCCAGCAGCCTGACAGGAAACTATGACTACACCTTC.

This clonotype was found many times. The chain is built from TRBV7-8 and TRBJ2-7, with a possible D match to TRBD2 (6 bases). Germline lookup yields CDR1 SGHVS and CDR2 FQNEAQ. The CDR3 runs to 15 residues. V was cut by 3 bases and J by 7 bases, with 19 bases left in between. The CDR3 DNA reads TGTGCCAGCAGCTTTCGACTAGGCGGTTATGAGGAGCAGTACTTC. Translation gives CASSFRLGGYEEQYF.

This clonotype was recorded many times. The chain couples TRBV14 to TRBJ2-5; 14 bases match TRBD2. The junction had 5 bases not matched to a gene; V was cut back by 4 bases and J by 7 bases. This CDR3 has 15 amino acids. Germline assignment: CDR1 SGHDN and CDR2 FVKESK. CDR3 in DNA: TGTGCCAGCAGCCGGACTAGCGGGGGGCATGGGACCCAGTACTTC. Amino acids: CASSRTSGGHGTQYF.

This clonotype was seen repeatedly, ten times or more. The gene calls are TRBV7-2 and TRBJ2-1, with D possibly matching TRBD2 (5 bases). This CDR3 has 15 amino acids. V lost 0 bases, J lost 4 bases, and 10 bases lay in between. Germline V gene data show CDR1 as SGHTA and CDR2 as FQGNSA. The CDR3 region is CASSLAGGWYNEQFF. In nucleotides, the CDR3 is TGTGCCAGCAGCTTAGCGGGCGGGTGGTACAATGAGCAGTTCTTC.

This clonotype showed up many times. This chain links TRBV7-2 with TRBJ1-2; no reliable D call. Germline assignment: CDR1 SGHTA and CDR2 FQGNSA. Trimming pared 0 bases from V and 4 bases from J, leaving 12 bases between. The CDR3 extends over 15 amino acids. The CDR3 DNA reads TGTGCCAGCAGCTTAGCCCGTCGCAGCACCTATGGCTACACCTTC. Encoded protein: CASSLARRSTYGYTF.

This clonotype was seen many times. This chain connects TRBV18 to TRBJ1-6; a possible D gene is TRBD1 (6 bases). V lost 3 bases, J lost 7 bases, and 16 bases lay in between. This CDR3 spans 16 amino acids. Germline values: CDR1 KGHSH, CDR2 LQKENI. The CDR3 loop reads CASSPGYLQGNSPLHF. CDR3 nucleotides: TGTGCCAGCTCACCGGGATATCTACAGGGAAATTCACCCCTCCACTTT.

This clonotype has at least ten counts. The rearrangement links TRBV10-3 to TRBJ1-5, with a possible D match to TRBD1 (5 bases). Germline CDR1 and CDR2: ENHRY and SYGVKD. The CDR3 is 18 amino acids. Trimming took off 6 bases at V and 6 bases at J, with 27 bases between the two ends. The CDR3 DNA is TGTGCCATCAGCACCCTAAATAAACAGGAGGTTGCGGGTCAGCCCCAGCATTTT. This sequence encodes CAISTLNKQEVAGQPQHF.

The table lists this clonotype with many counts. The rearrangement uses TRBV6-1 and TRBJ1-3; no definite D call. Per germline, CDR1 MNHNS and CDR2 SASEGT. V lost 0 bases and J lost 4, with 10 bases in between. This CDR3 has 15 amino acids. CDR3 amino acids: CASSEALGPGNTIYF. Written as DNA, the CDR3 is TGTGCCAGCAGTGAAGCCCTCGGGCCCGGAAACACCATATATTTT.